Each of the 21 T cell receptor beta chains below was sequenced from the same sample in a study of T cell repertoires in cytomegalovirus infection. One entry per CDR3 protein results from TCRdb running MiXCR on the reads. The sample lists about 490,000 distinct CDR3 sequences, approximately 25% occurring once. Sequenced input: PBMCs. Receptor source: a human donor in good health (CMV status not recorded). Some clones in this sample may be carry-over from other donors' samples.

This clonotype was picked up a small number of times. V is TRBV5-4 and J is TRBJ2-1; 8 bases match TRBD2. The junction had 4 bases not matched to a gene; V was cut back by 2 bases and J by 0 bases. This CDR3 spans 16 amino acids. Germline lookup yields CDR1 SGHNT and CDR2 YYREEE (reference sequence). The CDR3 region is CASSLGGRSSYNEQFF. DNA for the CDR3: TGTGCCAGCAGCTTAGGCGGGAGGAGCTCCTACAATGAGCAGTTCTTC.

The chain recombines TRBV11-2 with TRBJ2-7; D is uncertain. Germline CDR1 SGHAT, CDR2 FQNNGV. This CDR3 region has 14 residues. With 5 bases removed from V and 0 bases from J, the gap between germline ends came to 11 bases. Written as DNA, the CDR3 is TGTGCCAGCAGCCCGGGTGTTGGCTCCTACGAGCAGTACGTC. The encoded protein is CASSPGVGSYEQYV.

This clonotype was recorded a few times. The chain has TRBV24-1 and TRBJ1-2; D possibly corresponds to TRBD1 (5 bases). The CDR3 consists of 15 residues. Trimming cost V 2 bases and J 6 bases, with 15 bases left between them. Germline CDR1 KGHDR, CDR2 SFDVKD. CDR3 nucleotide sequence: TGTGCCACCAGTGATTCCCGACAGAGGGTTCATGGCTACACCTTC. Encoded protein: CATSDSRQRVHGYTF.

The rearrangement joins TRBV7-7 to TRBJ2-2; TRBD2 matches at 11 bases. V was pared by 6 bases and J by 5 bases, with 5 bases of the junction left unmatched. The CDR3 length is 15 residues. CDR1 SSHAT and CDR2 FNYEAQ come from the germline V gene (reference sequence). The CDR3 is CASRLAGVVTGELFF. In nucleotides, the CDR3 is TGTGCCAGCAGACTAGCGGGAGTGGTGACCGGGGAGCTGTTTTTT.

This rearrangement joins TRBV28 to TRBJ1-2; D possibly corresponds to TRBD1 (5 bases). V lost 3 bases and J 8 bases, leaving 10 bases between the germline ends. Germline CDR1 is MDHEN and CDR2 is SYDVKM. The CDR3 loop spans 12 amino acids. The CDR3 reads CASSFSGKGYTF. DNA for the CDR3: TGTGCCAGCAGTTTTTCAGGGAAGGGCTACACCTTC.

Ten or more counts support this clonotype. The V gene is TRBV12-3 or TRBV12-4, the J gene TRBJ2-3; the D gene is possibly TRBD1 (6 bases). Trimming took off 3 bases at V and 6 bases at J, with 28 bases between the two ends. The length of the CDR3 is 19 residues. Here the CDR3 reads CASSLGRGERDTSPDTQYF. DNA for the CDR3: TGTGCCAGCAGTTTGGGCAGGGGAGAAAGGGATACCAGCCCGGATACGCAGTATTTT.

This clonotype was observed a handful of times. The chain is built from TRBV20-1 and TRBJ2-7; 7 bases are a match to TRBD1. The CDR3 contains 15 residues. CDR1 DFQATT and CDR2 SNEGSKA come from the germline V gene (reference sequence). V was pared by 1 base and J by 5 bases, with 11 bases of the junction left unmatched. In nucleotides, the CDR3 is TGCAGTGCTAGAGGTACCGGGACAGCTTTCGACGAGCAGTACTTC. Its protein is CSARGTGTAFDEQYF.

Many counts were recorded for this clonotype. CDR3 sequence reads: CASSLGPTGEQYF. The DNA of the CDR3 is TGTGCCAGCAGCTTAGGGCCAACTGGGGAGCAGTACTTC. The chain carries TRBV7-2 and TRBJ2-7, with D hard to call. V was shortened by 1 base and J by 7 bases, with 11 bases between the two germline ends. The length of the CDR3 is 13 residues. The V gene's germline CDR1 is SGHTA and CDR2 FQGNSA.

This chain links TRBV7-9 with TRBJ1-4; D perhaps matches TRBD1 (5 bases). Germline CDR1 is SEHNR and CDR2 is FQNEAQ (reference sequence). V was pared by 2 bases and J by 3 bases, with 10 bases between. CDR3 length: 15 residues. The CDR3: CASSLRRVANEKLFF. CDR3 coding DNA: TGTGCCAGCAGCTTACGCAGGGTGGCTAATGAAAAACTGTTTTTT.

This clonotype appeared a few times. V gene TRBV9 combines with J gene TRBJ1-4; D may be TRBD1 (5 bases). CDR1 is SGDLS and CDR2 is YYNGEE in the germline V gene. The CDR3 contains 14 residues. Trimming took 4 bases from V and 11 from J, leaving 18 bases between them. CDR3 nucleotides: TGTGCCAGCAGCAGCGCAGGGCCGAGGGAGAAACTGTTTTTT. Translation gives CASSSAGPREKLFF.

This clonotype has a handful of counts. The CDR3, as DNA: TGTGCCAGCAGCCTTACTAGCGGGCTGAACACCGGGGAGCTGTTTTTT. It specifies CASSLTSGLNTGELFF. This chain uses TRBV5-6 with TRBJ2-2; 9 nucleotides match TRBD2. V shed 4 bases, J shed 1 base, and the junction held 5 bases outside the gene matches. This CDR3 is 16 amino acids long. Germline CDR1 reads SGHDT; CDR2 reads YYEEEE.

The chain joins TRBV15 to TRBJ1-4; no clear D gene. CDR3 length equals 15 residues. V lost 0 bases, J lost 7 bases, and 12 bases lay in between. Germline values: CDR1 LNHNV, CDR2 YYDKDF (reference sequence). The CDR3 DNA is TGTGCCACCAGCAGAGAACGGGGAGGCAGTGAAAAACTGTTTTTT. This gives the protein CATSRERGGSEKLFF.

This clonotype has ten or more counts. The gene calls are TRBV6-2 or TRBV6-3 and TRBJ2-1; D remains unclear. The CDR3 is 14 amino acids. The germline V gene has CDR1 MNHEY and CDR2 SVGEGT. V shed 5 bases and J shed 9 bases, with 17 bases lying between them. DNA for the CDR3: TGTGCCAGCAGTCCAGTATACCAGACTGTTGAGCAGTTCTTC. Translated, it gives CASSPVYQTVEQFF.

In this sample, this clonotype turned up once. The V gene is TRBV19, the J gene TRBJ1-3; possibly TRBD1 for D (5 bases). Germline V gene data show CDR1 as LNHDA and CDR2 as SQIVND (reference sequence). This CDR3 comprises 15 residues. V was cut by 6 bases and J by 2 bases, with 14 bases left in between. The CDR3 region is CASSHLREAGNTIYF. As DNA, the CDR3 is TGTGCCAGTAGCCACCTCAGGGAAGCTGGAAACACCATATATTTT.

This clonotype was seen a few times. The chain links TRBV7-2 to TRBJ2-5; TRBD2 matches at 9 bases. Trimming took 1 base from V and 5 from J; bases not matched to a gene: 11. The CDR3 has 17 amino acids. Per the germline V gene, CDR1 is SGHTA and CDR2 is FQGNSA. The CDR3, as DNA: TGTGCCAGCAGCTTAGGCGCTCTAGCGGGGTCGAGGGAGACCCAGTACTTC. Translating it yields CASSLGALAGSRETQYF.

This clonotype was counted a few times. V and J are TRBV7-2 and TRBJ2-5; D might be TRBD1 (5 bases). V was cut by 2 bases and J by 5 bases, with 9 bases left in between. The CDR3 loop spans 13 amino acids. In germline, CDR1 is SGHTA, CDR2 FQGNSA. The CDR3, as DNA: TGTGCCAGCAGCTTAATGCAGGGCGAGACCCAGTACTTC. It is translated as CASSLMQGETQYF.

This clonotype was observed a handful of times. The chain couples TRBV18 to TRBJ1-2; D is unclear. The CDR3 spans 14 residues. V lost 2 bases to trimming and J lost 8 bases, with 15 bases between them. Germline values: CDR1 KGHSH, CDR2 LQKENI. The CDR3 nucleotides read TGTGCCAGCTCACCATCCACGGCCCCGGAAGGCTACACCTTC. Translation: CASSPSTAPEGYTF.

This clonotype was found many times. V usage is TRBV7-2 and J usage is TRBJ2-7; 9 nucleotides match TRBD2. The J segment lost 0 bases and the V segment lost 1 base, leaving 4 bases of the junction unmatched. This CDR3 contains 16 residues. The V gene's germline CDR1 is SGHTA and CDR2 FQGNSA. CDR3 amino acids: CASSLESGRSSYEQYF. The CDR3 DNA follows: TGTGCCAGCAGCTTAGAAAGCGGGAGGAGCTCCTACGAGCAGTACTTC.

At least ten counts were recorded for this clonotype. The chain couples TRBV7-2 to TRBJ2-5, with D possibly being TRBD2 (5 bases). With 2 bases removed from V and 2 bases from J, the gap between germline ends came to 9 bases. The germline V gene has CDR1 SGHTA and CDR2 FQGNSA. CDR3 length equals 14 residues. In DNA form, the CDR3 reads TGTGCCAGCAGCTTACCCAGCGGACAAGAGACCCAGTACTTC. As protein: CASSLPSGQETQYF.

CDR3: CASSSSSGRLSYEQYF. The CDR3 DNA reads TGTGCCAGCAGTTCTTCTAGCGGACGGCTCTCCTACGAGCAGTACTTC. The rearrangement uses TRBV6-5 and TRBJ2-7, with 7 bases identical to TRBD2. J gave up 0 bases and V 4 bases, and 9 bases lay outside the gene matches. Germline CDR1 reads MNHEY; CDR2 reads SVGAGI. The CDR3 has 16 amino acids.

The sample holds a few counts of this clonotype. This sequence joins TRBV7-3 and TRBJ2-5; D ambiguous. The CDR3 is 13 residues long. CDR1 and CDR2 from the germline V gene are SGHTA and FQGTGA. The V end lost 0 bases, the J end lost 5 bases, and 7 bases lay between the germline ends. CDR3 sequence: CASSLTWGETQYF. CDR3 coding DNA: TGTGCCAGCAGCTTAACGTGGGGTGAGACCCAGTACTTC.